The 26 T cell receptor beta chains listed next were all sequenced from one sample in a study of cytomegalovirus exposure and HLA in healthy donors. The PCR ran on 60 Vbeta and 13 Jbeta primers. Profiling relied on immunoSEQ multiplex PCR, and the TCRdb table lists in-frame clones only, not all of them. This table lists about 170,000 clones. The source material was PBMCs. The receptors here all came from a woman between 18 and 29 years old in good health and CMV-seropositive.

This chain connects TRBV15 to TRBJ1-1; D unresolved. CDR1 is LNHNV, CDR2 YYDKDF, per germline (reference sequence). Trimming shortened V by 0 bases and J by 5 bases, and 7 bases separated the two germline ends. This CDR3 has 13 amino acids. The CDR3 region has the DNA TGTGCCACCAGCAGAGATATCTTGACTGAAGCTTTCTTT. Its translation: CATSRDILTEAFF.

This chain joins TRBV28 and TRBJ1-4; 7 bases align to TRBD1. This CDR3 contains 14 residues. J lost 4 bases, V lost 4 bases, and 3 bases had no gene match. In germline, CDR1 is MDHEN, CDR2 SYDVKM. CDR3: CASSSGGFNEKLFF. The CDR3 DNA follows: TGTGCCAGCAGTTCAGGGGGATTTAATGAAAAACTGTTTTTT.

The chain uses TRBV14 and TRBJ2-1; TRBD1 matches at 7 bases. CDR1 and CDR2 from the germline V gene are SGHDN and FVKESK. This CDR3 is built from 16 residues. After removal of 1 base from V and 2 bases from J, the junction contained 5 bases not matched to a gene. The CDR3 bases are TGTGCCAGCAGCCAAGCGTCGACAGGGACCTACAATGAGCAGTTCTTC. Translating it yields CASSQASTGTYNEQFF. The complete variable domain, with remaining parts taken from reference TRBV14 and TRBJ2-1, reads EAGVTQFPSHSVIEKGQTVTLRCDPISGHDNLYWYRRVMGKEIKFLLHFVKESKQDESGMPNNRFLAERTGGTYSTLKVQPAELEDSGVYFCASSQASTGTYNEQFFGPGTRLTVL.

The V and J genes are TRBV19 and TRBJ1-5; D is unclear. The V end was cut by 4 bases, the J end by 0 bases, with 10 bases between. CDR1 and CDR2 (germline): LNHDA, SQIVND (reference sequence). This CDR3 is 15 amino acids long. In DNA, the CDR3 is TGTGCCAGTAGTAGCGGAGCTTATAGCAATCAGCCCCAGCATTTT. This sequence encodes CASSSGAYSNQPQHF.

This chain links TRBV7-3 with TRBJ2-6; TRBD1 agrees at 7 bases. J gave up 4 bases and V 5 bases, and 11 bases lay outside the gene matches. The germline V gene has CDR1 SGHTA and CDR2 FQGTGA. The CDR3 covers 17 residues. The CDR3 coding sequence is TGTGCCAGCAGCAAACCAAGACAGGGTTCGGGGGCCAACGTCCTGACTTTC. Translating gives CASSKPRQGSGANVLTF.

The chain joins TRBV5-4 to TRBJ2-3, with 9 positions matching TRBD2. Trimming took 1 base from V and 1 from J; bases not matched to a gene: 1. Germline V gene data show CDR1 as SGHNT and CDR2 as YYREEE (reference sequence). The CDR3 spans 15 residues. In DNA form, the CDR3 reads TGTGCCAGCAGCTTGAGACTAGCGGGCACAGATACGCAGTATTTT. It translates to CASSLRLAGTDTQYF.

V is TRBV30 and J is TRBJ2-1; D uncertain. Germline CDR1 and CDR2: GTSNPN and SVGIG (reference sequence). CDR3 length: 13 amino acids. Trimming cost V 7 bases and J 6 bases, with 16 bases left between them. The CDR3 loop is CASAPGIPNEQFF. CDR3 DNA: TGTGCCTCAGCACCGGGTATACCCAATGAGCAGTTCTTC.

The rearrangement joins TRBV6-5 to TRBJ2-5, with D perhaps TRBD2 (7 bases). This CDR3 comprises 13 residues. Germline values: CDR1 MNHEY, CDR2 SVGAGI. V lost 6 bases to trimming and J lost 4 bases, with 12 bases between them. The CDR3 spells CASRGGGRETQYF. DNA for the CDR3: TGTGCCAGCAGGGGCGGGGGCCGAGAGACCCAGTACTTC.

The V call is TRBV13, the J call TRBJ2-1, with 9 bases matching TRBD1. Germline CDR1 reads PRHDT; CDR2 reads FYEKMQ (reference sequence). The trim removed 4 bases at V and 8 bases at J, leaving 9 bases unmatched. The CDR3 runs to 15 residues. CDR3 DNA sequence: TGTGCCAGCAGCTCCTCCGGGACAGGGAGGGATGAGCAGTTCTTC. It translates to CASSSSGTGRDEQFF.

The gene calls are TRBV11-1 and TRBJ2-1; D remains unclear. Per germline, CDR1 SGHAT and CDR2 FQDESV (reference sequence). Deletions cut 0 bases from V and 4 bases from J, with 10 bases between. The CDR3 consists of 15 residues. CDR3 residues: CASSLAPTEYNEQFF. In nucleotides, the CDR3 is TGTGCCAGCAGCTTAGCCCCAACTGAATACAATGAGCAGTTCTTC.

Notes on this clone: The junction shows a germline mismatch at one end, possibly a read error. The gene calls are TRBV12-5 and TRBJ2-2; perhaps TRBD1 as D (5 bases). Germline V lookup: CDR1 LGHNT, CDR2 FRNRAP. The CDR3 extends over 13 amino acids. The CDR3 is CASGAGFLGELFF. The CDR3 coding sequence is TGTGCAAGTGGAGCAGGGTTTCTCGGGGAGCTGTTTTTT.

The rearrangement links TRBV5-1 to TRBJ2-3, with 9 bases matching TRBD2. V lost 2 bases to trimming and J lost 6 bases; unmatched junction nucleotides: 4. The CDR3 totals 14 residues. Germline values: CDR1 SGHRS, CDR2 YFSETQ. CDR3: CASSFKTSGDTQYF. In DNA, the CDR3 is TGCGCCAGCAGCTTCAAAACTAGCGGGGATACGCAGTATTTT.

The rearrangement links TRBV28 to TRBJ1-1; D unclear. V dropped 1 base and J dropped 10 bases, with 19 bases sitting between them. The CDR3 is made up of 15 amino acids. CDR1 and CDR2 from the germline V gene are MDHEN and SYDVKM. The CDR3 loop is CASSLSPGRSSSAFF. The CDR3 region has the DNA TGTGCCAGCAGTTTATCTCCCGGCAGGTCTTCTTCAGCTTTCTTT.

The chain links TRBV7-2 to TRBJ2-6, with D perhaps TRBD2 (5 bases). This CDR3 has 15 residues. Germline-derived CDR1 and CDR2 are SGHTA and FQGNSA. Trimming pared 5 bases from V and 4 bases from J, leaving 12 bases between. The CDR3 is CASSPRDPGANVLTF. CDR3 DNA: TGTGCCAGCAGCCCGAGGGATCCCGGGGCCAACGTCCTGACTTTC.

J is TRBJ1-4 and V is TRBV6-1, with D unresolved. The germline V gene encodes CDR1 MNHNS and CDR2 SASEGT. This CDR3 spans 13 amino acids. Trimming removed 7 bases at V and 4 bases at J, with 10 bases between. The CDR3 DNA reads TGTGCCAGCACCACAGACTATAATGAAAAACTGTTTTTT. As protein: CASTTDYNEKLFF.

The CDR3 nucleotides read TGTGCCAGCAGCTTCAGCGGGAGGAGGTACGAGCAGTACTTC. Its translation is CASSFSGRRYEQYF. This chain joins TRBV7-9 and TRBJ2-7; TRBD2 agrees at 9 bases. The CDR3 consists of 14 residues. Germline trimming cut 3 bases from V and 4 bases from J; bases unmatched to any gene: 4. The V gene's germline CDR1 is SEHNR and CDR2 FQNEAQ (reference sequence).

This CDR3 reads CASSLAQASGGADTQYF. CDR3 bases: TGTGCCAGCAGCTTAGCCCAAGCCAGCGGGGGTGCGGATACGCAGTATTTT. The chain couples TRBV7-6 to TRBJ2-3; 8 nucleotides line up with TRBD2. This CDR3 contains 17 residues. CDR1 and CDR2 from the germline V gene are SGHVS and FNYEAQ. The ends lost 0 bases at V and 6 bases at J; junction bases unmatched: 11.

The rearrangement uses TRBV18 and TRBJ2-7; tentative D call: TRBD2 (5 bases). This CDR3 spans 14 amino acids. V was pared by 3 bases and J by 3 bases, with 12 bases between. Germline V gene data show CDR1 as KGHSH and CDR2 as LQKENI. Written as DNA, the CDR3 is TGTGCCAGCTCACCCCGTCCAGGACTCTACGAGCAGTACTTC. It encodes CASSPRPGLYEQYF.

J is TRBJ2-7 and V is TRBV2, with 9 positions matching TRBD2. The V and J ends lost 8 bases and 0 bases, in that order; junction bases with no gene match: 11. This CDR3 region has 16 residues. Per the germline V gene, CDR1 is SNHLY and CDR2 is FYNNEI. The CDR3 region has the DNA TGTGCCAGCCCCTGGAAGCGGGGGGAATACTCCTACGAGCAGTACTTC. This codes for CASPWKRGEYSYEQYF.

This chain links TRBV5-4 with TRBJ1-1; D gene ambiguous. The CDR3 has 12 residues. V shed 5 bases and J shed 5 bases, with 10 bases lying between them. Germline values: CDR1 SGHNT, CDR2 YYREEE (reference sequence). CDR3 nucleotide sequence: TGTGCCAGCAGGAACAGTAGAACTGAAGCTTTCTTT. Amino acids: CASRNSRTEAFF.

The chain joins TRBV6-1 to TRBJ1-4; 12 bases line up with TRBD1. The CDR3 is 15 amino acids. Germline values: CDR1 MNHNS, CDR2 SASEGT. V shed 4 bases, J shed 8 bases, and the junction held 5 bases outside the gene matches. The CDR3 DNA sequence: TGTGCCAGCAGTGTGGGACAGGGGGCGAGGGAAAAACTGTTTTTT. It yields the protein CASSVGQGAREKLFF.

The CDR3 is CASSTGGTGTGYTF. CDR3 sequence (DNA): TGTGCCAGCAGCACAGGCGGGACAGGGACCGGCTACACCTTC. This rearrangement joins TRBV11-3 to TRBJ1-2; 9 bases match TRBD1. V shed 5 bases, J shed 8 bases, and the junction held 9 bases outside the gene matches. CDR1 and CDR2 (germline): SGHNT, YENEEA. CDR3 size: 14 residues.

The CDR3 loop is CASSLVRSEQYF. In DNA, the CDR3 is TGTGCCAGCAGCTTAGTCCGGAGCGAGCAGTACTTC. This chain links TRBV7-9 with TRBJ2-7; D remains ambiguous. CDR3 length: 12 residues. V was pared by 1 base and J by 6 bases, with 7 bases between. Germline V gene data show CDR1 as SEHNR and CDR2 as FQNEAQ (reference sequence).

The chain combines TRBV9 with TRBJ2-7; 8 nucleotides line up with TRBD1. With V trimmed by 0 bases and J by 1 base, 6 bases remained unmatched. This CDR3 spans 16 amino acids. Looked up from germline, CDR1 is SGDLS and CDR2 is YYNGEE. The CDR3 nucleotides are TGTGCCAGCAGCGTAGGGGACAGGAGGTCGTCCTACGAGCAGTACTTC. It is translated as CASSVGDRRSSYEQYF.

The rearrangement links TRBV9 to TRBJ1-2; D remains ambiguous. CDR1 is SGDLS, CDR2 YYNGEE, per germline. Between the trimmed V and J ends, which lost 0 bases and 6 bases, there was a span of 12 bases. The CDR3 is 14 residues long. The CDR3 DNA is TGTGCCAGCAGCGTAGGGGCAGAAAACGATGGCTACACCTTC. It encodes CASSVGAENDGYTF. Based on the CDR3 plus reference TRBV9 and TRBJ1-2, the full variable domain is DSGVTQTPKHLITATGQRVTLRCSPRSGDLSVYWYQQSLDQGLQFLIQYYNGEERAKGNILERFSAQQFPDLHSELNLSSLELGDSALYFCASSVGAENDGYTFGSGTRLTVV.

This chain uses TRBV14 with TRBJ2-5; 10 nucleotides agree with TRBD1. Trimming cost V 0 bases and J 4 bases; bases outside gene matches: 8. CDR1 is SGHDN, CDR2 FVKESK, per germline. The CDR3 spans 17 residues. This CDR3 is CASSQDPGQGSGETQYF. As DNA, the CDR3 is TGTGCCAGCAGCCAAGATCCGGGACAGGGGTCAGGAGAGACCCAGTACTTC.